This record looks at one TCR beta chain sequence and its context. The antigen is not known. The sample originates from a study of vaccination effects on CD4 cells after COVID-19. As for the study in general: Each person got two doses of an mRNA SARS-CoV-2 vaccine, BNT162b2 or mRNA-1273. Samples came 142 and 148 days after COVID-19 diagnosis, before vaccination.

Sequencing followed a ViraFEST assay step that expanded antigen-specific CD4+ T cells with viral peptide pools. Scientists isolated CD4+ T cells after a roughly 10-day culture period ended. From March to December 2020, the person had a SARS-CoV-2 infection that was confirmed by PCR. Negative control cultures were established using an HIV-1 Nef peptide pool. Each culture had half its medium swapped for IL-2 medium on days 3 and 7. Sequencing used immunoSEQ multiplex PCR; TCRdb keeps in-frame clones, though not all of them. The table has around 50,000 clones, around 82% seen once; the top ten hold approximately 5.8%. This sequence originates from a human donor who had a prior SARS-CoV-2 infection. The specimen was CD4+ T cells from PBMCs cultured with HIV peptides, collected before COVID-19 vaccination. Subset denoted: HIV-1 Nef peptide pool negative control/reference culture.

CDR3 nucleotide sequence: TGTGCCACCAGTGAGTCGGGACGGACCAGCTATGGCTACACCTTC. It codes for CATSESGRTSYGYTF. The chain carries TRBV24-1 and TRBJ1-2, with a tentative D call TRBD1 (5 bases). Germline-derived CDR1 and CDR2 are KGHDR and SFDVKD. Trimming took 4 bases from V and 4 from J, leaving 15 bases between them. This CDR3 contains 15 residues.